This TCR beta chain stems from a study of blood T cell repertoires in COVID-19. The CDR3 covers 13 residues. J lost 9 bases, V lost 3 bases, and 7 bases had no gene match. Germline loops: CDR1 DFQATT, CDR2 SNEGSKA (reference sequence). In the study's own analysis: From reference gene primer amplification, estimates of nucleated cell counts were derived. Data came from immunoSEQ multiplex PCR; TCRdb stores just in-frame clones and leaves some out. V, J and clone size derive from that table, while D and trimming were established from the DNA sequence. The table includes 350,000 to 450,000 clones, 89% detected once.

The sequence was collected from a man aged 35-49 years with acute or convalescent COVID-19. The chain joins TRBV20-1 to TRBJ2-1, with 8 bases that match TRBD1. Material for sequencing was peripheral blood. In nucleotides, the CDR3 is TGCAGTGCTAGTCCCCCAGGGGGCAGTGAGCAGTTCTTC. Translated, it gives CSASPPGGSEQFF.